The text below deals with one T cell receptor beta chain. The sample belongs to a study of blood T cell repertoires in COVID-19. Study as a whole: Sites across the United States, Italy and Spain contributed samples from acute and convalescent COVID-19. T cells, B-cell-depleted T cells, or PBMCs supplied cDNA or gDNA.

Authors' analysis steps: By means of reference gene primer amplification, nucleated cell counts were estimated. Repertoires were generated with immunoSEQ multiplex PCR, while TCRdb's copy carries only in-frame clones and drops some. That table gives V, J and clone size, and the DNA gave D and trimming. The table has under 500,000 clones, 80% to 90% seen once. This receptor was obtained from a woman in her 30s with acute or convalescent COVID-19. The sequencing sample was made of peripheral blood.

CDR3 region: CASSPGRETQYF. As DNA, the CDR3 is TGTGCCAGCAGCCCCGGTCGAGAGACCCAGTACTTC. J is TRBJ2-5 and V is TRBV9; D is unresolved. CDR3 length: 12 residues. The V and J ends lost 4 bases and 4 bases respectively, with 8 bases between them. Germline V gene sequence: CDR1 SGDLS, CDR2 YYNGEE.